This TCR beta chain emerged from a study of CD4 T cells in relation to SARS-CoV-2 and coronaviruses. Looking at the study overall: ViraFEST: approximately eleven-day antigen culture of PBMCs, then TCR beta CDR3 sequencing. General observations from the study: No donor gave both pre-pandemic and post-infection samples. Crossreactivity was assessed only for spike protein, not other viral proteins.

Generated by immunoSEQ multiplex PCR, the TCRdb table keeps only in-frame clones and is missing some. The table records some 32,000 clones, roughly 82% of them present only once. This CDR3 is 16 amino acids long. The germline V gene has CDR1 ENHRY and CDR2 SYGVKD. Note on this clone: Its antigen is not known.

Cryopreserved PBMCs were CD4-enriched, then split into naive and memory cells. Sequencing was performed on memory CD4+ T cells from PBMCs, cultured in vitro. This clonotype originated in an adult with COVID-19. This sequence joins TRBV10-3 and TRBJ2-6; the match to TRBD1 covers 8 bases. In DNA, the CDR3 is TGTGCTACAACAGGGGGTACCAGCTCTGGGGCCAACGTCCTGACTTTC. It yields the protein CATTGGTSSGANVLTF.